This T cell receptor beta chain was sequenced in a study of T cell repertoires in aging, cancer and after chemotherapy. Across the whole study: Donors were grouped into six age bands spanning 30 or younger through 70 or older. Paired samples before and after chemotherapy came from glioblastoma patients receiving temozolomide-based therapy.

A mixed TRB-A/B primer pool amplified rearranged TRB by multiplex touch-down PCR. Each CDR3 protein gets one entry after TCRdb re-called the multiplex PCR reads with MiXCR. The data contain more than 650 distinct CDR3 sequences, roughly 24% of them singletons. In this sample, this clonotype is large (0.1 to 1%). What it binds is not known. Peripheral blood genomic DNA, not sorted cells or RNA, was the template. Study-wide points: Untreated cancer patients had significantly lower blood TCR diversity than age-matched healthy donors. Loss of evenness, beyond lost richness, contributed to age-related TCR diversity decline in cancer patients.

Sequenced input: blood. This receptor was taken from a human donor with a solid tumor.

The CDR3 region has the DNA TGCAGCGGACAGGGTGCTACCACAGATACGCAGTATTTT. Residues: CSGQGATTDTQYF. The chain employs TRBV29-1 and TRBJ2-3; 7 positions match TRBD1. This CDR3 has 13 amino acids. V lost 7 bases, J lost 2 bases, and 6 bases stayed unmatched. Germline V gene lookup returns CDR1 SQVTM and CDR2 ANQGSEA.